The rows below give T cell receptor beta chains drawn from one sample of a study of OX40 agonist ivuxolimab in advanced cancers. The assay was immunoSEQ multiplex PCR, and TCRdb's table has in-frame clones only and misses some. The data show approximately 99,000 clones, with around 96% seen just once and around 2% held by the top ten. This material consisted of CD4+ or CD8+ T cells sorted from blood, taken in a trial of the OX40 agonist ivuxolimab. The receptor set was obtained from an adult with an advanced solid tumor such as melanoma, head and neck, liver or kidney cancer. CDR3s include the opening cysteine and the closing phenylalanine or tryptophan. Fields, in order: CDR3 protein, V gene, clone size, CDR3 length, J gene. The listing skips clone size in some rows; elsewhere it reads once, few, many or a size class.

CDR3: CASGLPNYEQYF
V: TRBV12-5
size: .
length: 12
J: TRBJ2-7

CDR3: CASSYHRGSNQPQHF
V: TRBV6-5
size: once
length: 15
J: TRBJ1-5

CDR3: CASSPDRGSYGYTF
V: TRBV18
size: .
length: 14
J: TRBJ1-2

CDR3: CASSQDGSSYEQYF
V: TRBV4-1
size: few
length: 14
J: TRBJ2-7

CDR3: CASTEGRERGPYEQYF
V: TRBV2
size: .
length: 16
J: TRBJ2-7

CDR3: CASSLDNSNQPQHF
V: TRBV7-2
size: .
length: 14
J: TRBJ1-5

CDR3: CASFGGLGEQYF
V: TRBV5-4
size: .
length: 12
J: TRBJ2-7

CDR3: CASSRDRSYEQYF
V: TRBV19
size: .
length: 13
J: TRBJ2-7

CDR3: CASSYGTGLDEQYF
V: TRBV6-1
size: .
length: 14
J: TRBJ2-7

CDR3: CASSQDLPSGLTTDTQYF
V: TRBV4-2
size: .
length: 18
J: TRBJ2-3

CDR3: CASSVGDYGYTF
V: TRBV9
size: .
length: 12
J: TRBJ1-2

CDR3: CASSEATDTQYF
V: TRBV6-1
size: .
length: 12
J: TRBJ2-3

CDR3: CASSPAGIGDIQYF
V: TRBV7-3
size: .
length: 14
J: TRBJ2-4

CDR3: CAISEQGRWGYTF
V: TRBV10-3
size: once
length: 13
J: TRBJ1-2

CDR3: CASSIDSGAGASYNEQFF
V: TRBV19
size: .
length: 18
J: TRBJ2-1

CDR3: CASSQGGGGSYEQYF
V: TRBV4-1
size: .
length: 15
J: TRBJ2-7

CDR3: CASSLSREGDEQFF
V: TRBV27
size: .
length: 14
J: TRBJ2-1

CDR3: CASRKYPSYEQYF
V: TRBV27
size: .
length: 13
J: TRBJ2-7

CDR3: CASSLLGGDEQYF
V: TRBV28
size: once
length: 13
J: TRBJ2-7

CDR3: CASSPNRANEKLFF
V: TRBV9
size: .
length: 14
J: TRBJ1-4

CDR3: CASSPGNSGNTIYF
V: TRBV2
size: .
length: 14
J: TRBJ1-3

CDR3: CASSLRGFSGGYTF
V: TRBV5-8
size: .
length: 14
J: TRBJ1-2

CDR3: CASSRSDLRITDTQYF
V: TRBV14
size: .
length: 16
J: TRBJ2-3

CDR3: CASSEALDSTSREQFF
V: TRBV2
size: .
length: 16
J: TRBJ2-1

CDR3: CASSLERHRERNGYTF
V: TRBV5-6
size: .
length: 16
J: TRBJ1-2

CDR3: CASSPREQSSYEQYF
V: TRBV27
size: .
length: 15
J: TRBJ2-7

CDR3: CASSEWGSSGANVLTF
V: TRBV6-1
size: .
length: 16
J: TRBJ2-6

CDR3: CASSETSGGQKTQYF
V: TRBV4-1
size: once
length: 15
J: TRBJ2-5

CDR3: CASSLYGSGDTQYF
V: TRBV5-4
size: .
length: 14
J: TRBJ2-3

CDR3: CASSARQGALPNTEAFF
V: TRBV6-1
size: .
length: 17
J: TRBJ1-1

CDR3: CASSQEWRSSYNEQFF
V: TRBV4-3
size: .
length: 16
J: TRBJ2-1

CDR3: CASSLGGGAVDTQYF
V: TRBV7-9
size: once
length: 15
J: TRBJ2-3

CDR3: CSGGAEGSYNEQFF
V: TRBV29-1
size: .
length: 14
J: TRBJ2-1

CDR3: CASSLGTGGGGDEQYF
V: TRBV11-2
size: .
length: 16
J: TRBJ2-7

CDR3: CASTSGDRGPNEKLFF
V: TRBV5-5
size: .
length: 16
J: TRBJ1-4

CDR3: CASSFGNEQFF
V: TRBV5-4
size: .
length: 11
J: TRBJ2-1

CDR3: CASSLGGGAEAFF
V: TRBV7-3
size: .
length: 13
J: TRBJ1-1

CDR3: CASSLVRGDTEAFF
V: TRBV7-6
size: .
length: 14
J: TRBJ1-1

CDR3: CASRLESRREGPNEQFF
V: TRBV12-2
size: few
length: 17
J: TRBJ2-1

CDR3: CASSQMRNQETQYF
V: TRBV4-1
size: .
length: 14
J: TRBJ2-5

CDR3: CASSLGYEQYF
V: TRBV5-4
size: few
length: 11
J: TRBJ2-7

CDR3: CAPREEGTYEQYF
V: TRBV10-3
size: .
length: 13
J: TRBJ2-7

CDR3: CASSQVEISYEQYF
V: TRBV4-1
size: .
length: 14
J: TRBJ2-7

CDR3: CALRTSSSNTGELFF
V: TRBV7-9
size: once
length: 15
J: TRBJ2-2

CDR3: CASSLLERETQYF
V: TRBV11-2
size: .
length: 13
J: TRBJ2-5

CDR3: CASSQGTSVLYEQYF
V: TRBV4-3
size: .
length: 15
J: TRBJ2-7

CDR3: CASSPGQGETGELFF
V: TRBV6-9
size: .
length: 15
J: TRBJ2-2

CDR3: CASSWGQGREKLFF
V: TRBV4-1
size: .
length: 14
J: TRBJ1-4

CDR3: CASSPIETFYEQYF
V: TRBV9
size: .
length: 14
J: TRBJ2-7

CDR3: CASSHEGLAGRYEQYF
V: TRBV16
size: .
length: 16
J: TRBJ2-7

CDR3: CASSQEGQEETQYF
V: TRBV4-2
size: .
length: 14
J: TRBJ2-5

CDR3: CASSKSLGTAKTSATF
V: TRBV7-8
size: once
length: 16
J: TRBJ1-2

CDR3: CASSTDTGNEQFF
V: TRBV6-5
size: .
length: 13
J: TRBJ2-1

CDR3: CASSLPDAQVEQFF
V: TRBV13
size: .
length: 14
J: TRBJ2-1

CDR3: CASSGGSEQYF
V: TRBV25-1
size: .
length: 11
J: TRBJ2-7

CDR3: CASSLTPLAGGAADTQYF
V: TRBV7-3
size: .
length: 18
J: TRBJ2-3

CDR3: CASSLRQGPYTEAFF
V: TRBV7-9
size: .
length: 15
J: TRBJ1-1